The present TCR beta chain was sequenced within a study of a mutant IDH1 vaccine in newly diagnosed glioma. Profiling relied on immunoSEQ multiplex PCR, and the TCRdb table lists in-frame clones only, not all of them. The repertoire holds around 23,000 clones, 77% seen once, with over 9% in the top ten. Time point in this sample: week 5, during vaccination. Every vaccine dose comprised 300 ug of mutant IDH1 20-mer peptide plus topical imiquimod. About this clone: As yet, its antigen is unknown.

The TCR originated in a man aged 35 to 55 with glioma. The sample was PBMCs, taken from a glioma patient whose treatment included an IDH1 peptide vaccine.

The CDR3 sequence: CASSTTGAAGELFF. CDR3 sequence (DNA): TGTGCCAGCAGTACGACAGGGGCCGCCGGGGAGCTGTTTTTT. The chain employs TRBV27 and TRBJ2-2; 8 nucleotides line up with TRBD1. V was clipped by 5 bases and J by 6 bases; unmatched bases: 5. CDR3 length: 14 amino acids. Germline V gene data show CDR1 as MNHEY and CDR2 as SMNVEV (reference sequence).